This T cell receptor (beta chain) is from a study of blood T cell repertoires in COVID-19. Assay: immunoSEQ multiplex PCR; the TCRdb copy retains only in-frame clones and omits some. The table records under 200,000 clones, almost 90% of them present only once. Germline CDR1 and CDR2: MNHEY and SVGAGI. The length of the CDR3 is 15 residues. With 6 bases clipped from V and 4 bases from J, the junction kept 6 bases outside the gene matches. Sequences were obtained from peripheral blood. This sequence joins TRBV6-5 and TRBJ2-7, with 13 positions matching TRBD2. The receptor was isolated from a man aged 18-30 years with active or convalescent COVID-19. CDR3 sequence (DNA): TGTGCCAGCAGGACGGGACTAGCGGGAAATTACGAGCAGTACTTC. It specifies CASRTGLAGNYEQYF.